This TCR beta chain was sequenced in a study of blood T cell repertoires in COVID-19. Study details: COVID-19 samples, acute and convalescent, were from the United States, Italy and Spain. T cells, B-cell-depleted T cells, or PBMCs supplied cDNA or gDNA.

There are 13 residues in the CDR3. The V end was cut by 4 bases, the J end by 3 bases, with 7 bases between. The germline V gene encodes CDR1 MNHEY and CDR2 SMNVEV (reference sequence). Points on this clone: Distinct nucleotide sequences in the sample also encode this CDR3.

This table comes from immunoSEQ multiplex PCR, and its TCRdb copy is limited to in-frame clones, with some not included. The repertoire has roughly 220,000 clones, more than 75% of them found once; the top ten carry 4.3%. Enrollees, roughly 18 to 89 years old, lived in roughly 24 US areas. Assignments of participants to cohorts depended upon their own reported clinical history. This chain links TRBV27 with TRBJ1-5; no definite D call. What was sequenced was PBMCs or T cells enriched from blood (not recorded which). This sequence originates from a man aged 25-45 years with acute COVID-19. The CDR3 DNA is TGTGCCAGCAGTTCAAGCCCCAATCAGCCCCAGCATTTT. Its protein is CASSSSPNQPQHF.